This TCR beta chain was identified during a study of blood T cell repertoires in COVID-19. Study context: Material from acute and convalescent COVID-19 was sourced from the United States, Italy and Spain. T cells, B-cell-depleted T cells, or PBMCs provided the cDNA or gDNA that served as material.

Clones were sequenced by immunoSEQ multiplex PCR, and TCRdb holds only the in-frame ones, with some missing. Altogether 55,000 to 65,000 clones are present, approximately 82% being singletons, with the ten largest covering around 3.8%. The TCR was taken from a woman of 80 years or more with acute or convalescent COVID-19. Sequenced sample: peripheral blood.

DNA of the CDR3: TGTGCCAGGAATGGACAGAGCAATCAGCCCCAGCATTTT. It translates to CARNGQSNQPQHF. This chain uses TRBV25-1 with TRBJ1-5; D possibly corresponds to TRBD1 (6 bases). The CDR3 totals 13 residues. The V end lost 9 bases, the J end lost 1 base, and 10 bases lay between the germline ends. The germline V gene encodes CDR1 MGHDK and CDR2 SYGVNS.